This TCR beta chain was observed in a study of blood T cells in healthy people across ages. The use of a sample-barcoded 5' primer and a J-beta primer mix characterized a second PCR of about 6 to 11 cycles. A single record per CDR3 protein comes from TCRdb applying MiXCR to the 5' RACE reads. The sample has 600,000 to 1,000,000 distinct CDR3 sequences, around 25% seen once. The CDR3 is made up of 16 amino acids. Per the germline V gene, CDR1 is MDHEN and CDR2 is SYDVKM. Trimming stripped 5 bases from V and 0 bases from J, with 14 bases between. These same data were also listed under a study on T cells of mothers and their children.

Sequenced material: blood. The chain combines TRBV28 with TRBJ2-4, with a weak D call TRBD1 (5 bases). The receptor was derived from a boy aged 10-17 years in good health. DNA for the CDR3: TGTGCCAGCAGTCCATGGAGACAGCTAGCCAAAAACATTCAGTACTTC. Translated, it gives CASSPWRQLAKNIQYF.